This TCR beta chain is drawn from a study of cytomegalovirus exposure and HLA in healthy donors. The CDR3 contains 15 residues. With 2 bases clipped from V and 6 bases from J, the junction kept 6 bases outside the gene matches. The germline V gene encodes CDR1 MNHEY and CDR2 SVGAGI. Vbeta (60) and Jbeta (13) primers were used in the PCR. The repertoire was sequenced with immunoSEQ multiplex PCR; TCRdb's copy has only in-frame clones and lacks some. The sample lists approximately 130,000 clones, roughly 79% seen once, with around 3.2% in the top ten. The chain is built from TRBV6-5 and TRBJ2-1, with 8 bases fitting TRBD2. The material sequenced was PBMCs. This receptor was identified in a man younger than 40 in good health and CMV-seronegative. The CDR3 DNA follows: TGTGCCAGCAGTTACGGTAGCGGGACGGGCAATGAGCAGTTCTTC. Residues: CASSYGSGTGNEQFF.